These 19 T cell receptor beta chains share one sample of origin, sequenced in a study of shared clonotypes between healthy human individuals. Libraries were prepared by immunoSEQ multiplex PCR; TCRdb keeps only in-frame clonotypes and omits some of them. In the table there are roughly 2.5 million clones, roughly 92% of which are singletons. The specimen sequenced was naive CD4+ T cells sorted from blood. Subset given: CD45RA+ positively selected. All receptors come from a man between 18 and 29 years old in good health.

The J gene is TRBJ1-2, the V gene TRBV7-3; perhaps TRBD1 as D (6 bases). The CDR3 extends over 13 amino acids. Trimming removed 5 bases from V and 7 bases from J, with 14 bases in between. The germline gives CDR1 SGHTA, CDR2 FQGTGA. The CDR3 DNA follows: TGTGCCAGCAGCCCGCGGACAGCGGCTGGCTACACCTTC. Protein sequence: CASSPRTAAGYTF.

This clone was detected only once. V gene TRBV6-1 combines with J gene TRBJ2-3, with 8 positions matching TRBD1. The CDR3 runs to 16 residues. Germline CDR1 and CDR2: MNHNS and SASEGT. V shed 2 bases, J shed 2 bases, and the junction held 6 bases outside the gene matches. DNA for the CDR3: TGTGCCAGCAGTGAATCATGGGACAGGCTCACAGATACGCAGTATTTT. It is translated as CASSESWDRLTDTQYF.

CDR3 bases: TGCGCCAGCAGCTTTTCTATACAGGGGTCTGAGCAGTTCTTC. Its protein is CASSFSIQGSEQFF. The chain links TRBV5-1 to TRBJ2-1; 7 nucleotides match TRBD1. Germline CDR1 reads SGHRS; CDR2 reads YFSETQ. Trimming at V came to 2 bases and at J to 9 bases, leaving 8 bases not matched to a gene. This CDR3 spans 14 amino acids.

The CDR3 loop is CASTVDLGQPQHF. The CDR3 DNA is TGTGCCAGCACCGTTGATTTGGGTCAGCCCCAGCATTTT. The chain recombines TRBV28 with TRBJ1-5; no firm D call. The germline V gene encodes CDR1 MDHEN and CDR2 SYDVKM. This CDR3 is 13 amino acids long. Between the trimmed V and J ends, which lost 7 bases and 6 bases, there was a span of 13 bases.

The CDR3 DNA sequence: TGCGCCAGCAGCTTCCGGGACAGGGACGCAGATACGCAGTATTTT. This encodes CASSFRDRDADTQYF. V gene TRBV5-1 combines with J gene TRBJ2-3; 9 positions match TRBD1. With 2 bases clipped from V and 4 bases from J, the junction kept 5 bases outside the gene matches. This CDR3 is built from 15 residues. In germline, CDR1 is SGHRS, CDR2 YFSETQ.

The chain couples TRBV2 to TRBJ2-2; 9 positions match TRBD2. V lost 3 bases and J lost 5; bases outside the gene matches: 4. The germline CDR1 and CDR2 sequences are SNHLY and FYNNEI. The CDR3 consists of 15 residues. The CDR3 region is CASSEISGGTGELFF. DNA of the CDR3: TGTGCCAGCAGTGAGATTAGCGGGGGAACCGGGGAGCTGTTTTTT.

V and J are TRBV10-3 and TRBJ1-5; D call uncertain. The germline V gene has CDR1 ENHRY and CDR2 SYGVKD. This CDR3 is 15 amino acids long. The V end was cut by 3 bases, the J end by 0 bases, with 9 bases between. The CDR3 DNA reads TGTGCCATCAGTGATTCCGGGAATAGCAATCAGCCCCAGCATTTT. Its protein product is CAISDSGNSNQPQHF.

The genes are TRBV7-6 and TRBJ2-5; 9 bases map to TRBD2. The CDR3 runs to 16 residues. The germline CDR1 and CDR2 sequences are SGHVS and FNYEAQ. J was trimmed by 5 bases and V by 5 bases; bases with no gene match: 12. CDR3 sequence: CASSQRAGGVAETQYF. The CDR3 nucleotides are TGTGCCAGCAGCCAGAGAGCGGGAGGTGTAGCGGAGACCCAGTACTTC.

The chain is built from TRBV5-4 and TRBJ2-3; 11 bases map to TRBD2. V lost 0 bases, J lost 0 bases, and 9 bases stayed unmatched. From germline, CDR1 is SGHNT and CDR2 YYREEE (reference sequence). The CDR3 covers 19 residues. The CDR3 DNA is TGTGCCAGCAGCTTGGATCCCACTAGCGGGGGCAGGAGCACAGATACGCAGTATTTT. Residues: CASSLDPTSGGRSTDTQYF.

The chain carries TRBV7-9 and TRBJ1-2; D is unclear. Trimming cost V 1 base and J 8 bases, with 17 bases left between them. CDR3 length equals 15 residues. Germline V lookup: CDR1 SEHNR, CDR2 FQNEAQ (reference sequence). The CDR3: CASSLDGRSGVGYTF. CDR3 nucleotides: TGTGCCAGCAGCTTAGATGGCCGTAGTGGAGTCGGCTACACCTTC.

J is TRBJ2-1 and V is TRBV10-2, with no clear D. V was cut by 8 bases and J by 2 bases, with 13 bases left in between. Germline V gene data show CDR1 as WSHSY and CDR2 as SAAADI. The CDR3 is 14 amino acids. In DNA, the CDR3 is TGCGCCAGCGCGGAAGTAATGGCCTACAATGAGCAGTTCTTC. As protein: CASAEVMAYNEQFF.

The gene calls are TRBV19 and TRBJ1-5; 11 bases line up with TRBD1. The CDR3 covers 17 residues. The ends lost 7 bases at V and 1 base at J; junction bases unmatched: 9. Germline lookup yields CDR1 LNHDA and CDR2 SQIVND (reference sequence). CDR3: CASTADRGRISNQPQHF. Here the CDR3 DNA reads TGTGCCAGTACCGCGGACAGGGGGCGTATAAGCAATCAGCCCCAGCATTTT.

The V gene is TRBV18, the J gene TRBJ2-7; 10 nucleotides line up with TRBD1. The germline gives CDR1 KGHSH, CDR2 LQKENI. This CDR3 spans 12 amino acids. The V segment lost 9 bases and the J segment 4 bases; nucleotides outside the gene matches: 3. Here the CDR3 reads CASRQGAYEQYF. The CDR3 DNA sequence: TGTGCCAGTAGACAGGGGGCTTACGAGCAGTACTTC.

The rearrangement links TRBV27 to TRBJ2-6, with 7 bases lining up with TRBD2. V dropped 2 bases and J dropped 2; count of bases not matched to a gene: 15. Looked up from germline, CDR1 is MNHEY and CDR2 is SMNVEV (reference sequence). The length of the CDR3 is 20 residues. CDR3 amino acids: CASSLESGGRSPPGANVLTF. The DNA for the CDR3 is TGTGCCAGCAGTTTAGAGTCGGGCGGGAGATCCCCGCCTGGGGCCAACGTCCTGACTTTC.

This clone has just a few counts. The J gene is TRBJ1-6, the V gene TRBV9; 7 bases map to TRBD1. This CDR3 is built from 15 residues. The trim removed 0 bases at V and 6 bases at J, leaving 3 bases unmatched. Per the germline V gene, CDR1 is SGDLS and CDR2 is YYNGEE. The CDR3 sequence: CASSVVGQANSPLHF. The CDR3 DNA reads as TGTGCCAGCAGCGTAGTCGGACAGGCTAATTCACCCCTCCACTTT. The whole variable domain, remainder taken from reference TRBV9 and TRBJ1-6, is DSGVTQTPKHLITATGQRVTLRCSPRSGDLSVYWYQQSLDQGLQFLIQYYNGEERAKGNILERFSAQQFPDLHSELNLSSLELGDSALYFCASSVVGQANSPLHFGNGTRLTVT.

The chain is built from TRBV30 and TRBJ2-7; 8 bases match TRBD1. Trimming removed 5 bases from V and 6 bases from J; junction bases left unmatched: 9. The CDR3 spans 13 residues. Germline CDR1 reads GTSNPN; CDR2 reads SVGIG (reference sequence). The CDR3 DNA sequence: TGTGCCTGGGGGCGACAGGGGCCTAGCGAGCAGTACTTC. Translating it yields CAWGRQGPSEQYF.

V is TRBV11-2 and J is TRBJ1-6; 9 bases fit TRBD1. The junction had 1 base not matched to a gene; V was cut back by 1 base and J by 6 bases. The CDR3 contains 15 residues. Germline CDR1 reads SGHAT; CDR2 reads FQNNGV. This CDR3 is CASSLGQGVNSPLHF. In DNA, the CDR3 is TGTGCCAGCAGCTTAGGACAGGGGGTTAATTCACCCCTCCACTTT. Using reference TRBV11-2 and TRBJ1-6 for the parts outside the CDR3, the full variable domain is EAGVAQSPRYKIIEKRQSVAFWCNPISGHATLYWYQQILGQGPKLLIQFQNNGVVDDSQLPKDRFSAERLKGVDSTLKIQPAKLEDSAVYLCASSLGQGVNSPLHFGNGTRLTVT.

The V gene is TRBV11-2, the J gene TRBJ2-7; D possibly corresponds to TRBD1 (6 bases). CDR1 is SGHAT, CDR2 FQNNGV, per germline. This CDR3 contains 13 residues. V dropped 3 bases and J dropped 6 bases, with 12 bases sitting between them. CDR3 sequence reads: CASSFDTGSEQYF. The DNA for the CDR3 is TGTGCCAGCAGCTTCGATACAGGGAGCGAGCAGTACTTC.

The chain combines TRBV21-1 with TRBJ2-1; the table's D call TRBD2 went unverified against the DNA. TRBV21-1 is annotated as a pseudogene. This CDR3 is built from 15 residues. The CDR3 reads CASSKVWTSNNEQFF. CDR3 sequence (DNA): TGTGCCAGCAGCAAAGTCTGGACTAGCAACAATGAGCAGTTCTTC.